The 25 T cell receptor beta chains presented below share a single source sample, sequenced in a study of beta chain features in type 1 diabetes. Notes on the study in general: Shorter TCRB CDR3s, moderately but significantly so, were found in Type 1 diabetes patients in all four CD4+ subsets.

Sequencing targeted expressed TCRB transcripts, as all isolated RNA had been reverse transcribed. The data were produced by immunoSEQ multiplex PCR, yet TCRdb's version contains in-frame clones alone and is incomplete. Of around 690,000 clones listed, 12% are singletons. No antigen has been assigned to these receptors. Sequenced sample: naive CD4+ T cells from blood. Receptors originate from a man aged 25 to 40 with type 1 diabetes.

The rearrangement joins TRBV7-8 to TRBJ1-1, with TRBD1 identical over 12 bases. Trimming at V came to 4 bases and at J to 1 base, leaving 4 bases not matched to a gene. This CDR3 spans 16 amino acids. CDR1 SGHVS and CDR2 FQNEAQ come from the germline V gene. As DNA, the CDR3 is TGTGCCAGCAGCTCGGGACAGGGGGCTTCGAACACTGAAGCTTTCTTT. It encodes CASSSGQGASNTEAFF.

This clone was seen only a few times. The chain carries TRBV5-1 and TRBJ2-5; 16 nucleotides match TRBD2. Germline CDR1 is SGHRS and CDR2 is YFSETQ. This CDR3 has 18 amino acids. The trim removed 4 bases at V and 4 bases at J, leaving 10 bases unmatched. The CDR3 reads CASSPGTSGGAKRETQYF. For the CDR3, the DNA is TGCGCCAGCAGCCCCGGGACTAGCGGGGGGGCCAAGAGAGAGACCCAGTACTTC.

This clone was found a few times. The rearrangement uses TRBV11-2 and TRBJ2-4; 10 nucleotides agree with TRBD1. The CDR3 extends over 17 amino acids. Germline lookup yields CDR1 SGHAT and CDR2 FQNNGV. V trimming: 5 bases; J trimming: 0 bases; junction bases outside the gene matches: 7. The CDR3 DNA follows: TGTGCCAGCAGCGCGGGACAGGGGACTCTAGCCAAAAACATTCAGTACTTC. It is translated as CASSAGQGTLAKNIQYF.

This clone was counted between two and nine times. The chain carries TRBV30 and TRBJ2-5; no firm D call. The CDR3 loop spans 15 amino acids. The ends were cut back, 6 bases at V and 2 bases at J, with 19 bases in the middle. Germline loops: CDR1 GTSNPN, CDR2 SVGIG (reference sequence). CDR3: CACRAPNRRQETQYF. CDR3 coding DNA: TGTGCCTGCCGGGCCCCCAACAGAAGACAAGAGACCCAGTACTTC. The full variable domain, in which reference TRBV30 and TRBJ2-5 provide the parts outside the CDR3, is SQTIHQWPATLVQPVGSPLSLECTVEGTSNPNLYWYRQAAGRGLQLLFYSVGIGQISSEVPQNLSASRPQDRQFILSSKKLLLSDSGFYLCACRAPNRRQETQYFGPGTRLLVL.

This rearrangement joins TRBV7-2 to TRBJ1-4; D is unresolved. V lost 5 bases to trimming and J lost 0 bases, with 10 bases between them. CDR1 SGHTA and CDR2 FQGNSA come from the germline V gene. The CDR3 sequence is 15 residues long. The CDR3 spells CASSQAGATNEKLFF. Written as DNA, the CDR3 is TGTGCCAGCAGCCAGGCAGGCGCAACTAATGAAAAACTGTTTTTT.

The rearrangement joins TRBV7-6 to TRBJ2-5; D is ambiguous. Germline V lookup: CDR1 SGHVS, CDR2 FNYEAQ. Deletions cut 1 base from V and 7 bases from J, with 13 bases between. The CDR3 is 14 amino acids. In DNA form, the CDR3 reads TGTGCCAGCAGCTTAGAGCGCGCTGCCGCGACCCAGTACTTC. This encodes CASSLERAAATQYF.

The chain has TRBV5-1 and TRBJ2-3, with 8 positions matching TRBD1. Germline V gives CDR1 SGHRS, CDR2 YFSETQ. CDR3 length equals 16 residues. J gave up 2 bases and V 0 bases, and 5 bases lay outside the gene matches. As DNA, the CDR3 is TGCGCCAGCAGCTTGGCATGGGGACAGGCCACAGATACGCAGTATTTT. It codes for CASSLAWGQATDTQYF.

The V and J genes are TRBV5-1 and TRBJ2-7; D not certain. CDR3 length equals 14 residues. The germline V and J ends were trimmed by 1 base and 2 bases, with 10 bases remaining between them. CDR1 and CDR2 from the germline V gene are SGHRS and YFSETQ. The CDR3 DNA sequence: TGCGCCAGCAGCTTGAACGGCAGACCCTACGAGCAGTACTTC. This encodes CASSLNGRPYEQYF.

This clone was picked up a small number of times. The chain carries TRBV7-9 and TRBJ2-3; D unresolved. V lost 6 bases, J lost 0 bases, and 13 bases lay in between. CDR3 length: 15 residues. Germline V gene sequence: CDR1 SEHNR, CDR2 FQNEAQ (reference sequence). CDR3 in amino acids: CASRPMLSSTDTQYF. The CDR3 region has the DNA TGTGCCAGCAGGCCAATGCTCTCTAGCACAGATACGCAGTATTTT.

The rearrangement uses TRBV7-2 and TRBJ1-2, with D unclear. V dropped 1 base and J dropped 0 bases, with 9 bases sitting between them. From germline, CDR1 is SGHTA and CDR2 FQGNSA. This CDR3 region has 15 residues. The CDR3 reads CASSLGLASNYGYTF. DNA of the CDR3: TGTGCCAGCAGCTTAGGGCTGGCGTCTAACTATGGCTACACCTTC.

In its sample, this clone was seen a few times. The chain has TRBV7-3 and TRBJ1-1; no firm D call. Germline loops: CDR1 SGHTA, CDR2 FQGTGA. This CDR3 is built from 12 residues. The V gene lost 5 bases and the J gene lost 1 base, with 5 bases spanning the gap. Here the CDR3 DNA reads TGTGCCAGCAGCCGGGAGAACACTGAAGCTTTCTTT. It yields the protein CASSRENTEAFF.

Written as DNA, the CDR3 is TGTGCCACCAGCAGAGATCTGGTACAACCTTACGAGCAGTACTTC. Amino acids: CATSRDLVQPYEQYF. V is TRBV15 and J is TRBJ2-7; D remains unclear. The V gene lost 0 bases and the J gene lost 4 bases, with 13 bases spanning the gap. CDR1 is LNHNV and CDR2 is YYDKDF in the germline V gene (reference sequence). The CDR3 spans 15 residues. Together with reference TRBV15 and TRBJ2-7, the CDR3 gives the full variable domain: DAMVIQNPRYQVTQFGKPVTLSCSQTLNHNVMYWYQQKSSQAPKLLFHYYDKDFNNEADTPDNFQSRRPNTSFCFLDIRSPGLGDTAMYLCATSRDLVQPYEQYFGPGTRLTVT.

This chain's CDR3 is CASSFDRGDTEAFF. As DNA, the CDR3 is TGTGCCAGCAGCTTCGACAGGGGGGACACTGAAGCTTTCTTT. The genes are TRBV5-6 and TRBJ1-1; 9 nucleotides align to TRBD1. Per germline, CDR1 SGHDT and CDR2 YYEEEE. The ends lost 2 bases at V and 3 bases at J; junction bases unmatched: 2. This CDR3 is 14 amino acids long.

CDR3 nucleotide sequence: TGTGCCAGCAGCAAAGAGGGGGGAGTGGAGCAGCCCCAGCATTTT. Translation gives CASSKEGGVEQPQHF. The genes are TRBV21-1 and TRBJ1-5. TRBV21-1 is assigned pseudogene status. The CDR3 totals 15 residues.

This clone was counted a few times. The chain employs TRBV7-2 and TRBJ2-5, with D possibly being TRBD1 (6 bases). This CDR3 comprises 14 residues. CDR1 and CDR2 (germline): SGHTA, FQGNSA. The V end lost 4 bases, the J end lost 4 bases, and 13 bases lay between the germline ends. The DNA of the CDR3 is TGTGCCAGCAGCTCACAGGGTCCCCCAGAGACCCAGTACTTC. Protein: CASSSQGPPETQYF.

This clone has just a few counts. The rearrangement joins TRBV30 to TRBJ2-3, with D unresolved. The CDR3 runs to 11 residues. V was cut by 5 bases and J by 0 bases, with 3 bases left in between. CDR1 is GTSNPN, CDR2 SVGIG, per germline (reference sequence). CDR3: CAWASTDTQYF. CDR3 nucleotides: TGTGCCTGGGCTAGCACAGATACGCAGTATTTT.

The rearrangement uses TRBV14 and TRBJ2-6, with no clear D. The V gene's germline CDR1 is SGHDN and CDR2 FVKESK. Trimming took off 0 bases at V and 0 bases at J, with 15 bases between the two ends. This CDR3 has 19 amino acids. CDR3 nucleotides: TGTGCCAGCAGCCAAGATACCGGAGTTCCTCTCTCTGGGGCCAACGTCCTGACTTTC. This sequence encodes CASSQDTGVPLSGANVLTF.

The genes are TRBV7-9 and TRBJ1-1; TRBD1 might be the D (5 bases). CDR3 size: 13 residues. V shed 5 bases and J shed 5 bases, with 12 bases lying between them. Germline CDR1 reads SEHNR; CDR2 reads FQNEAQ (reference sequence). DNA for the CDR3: TGTGCCAGCAGCCCCCAGGGACGAACTGAAGCTTTCTTT. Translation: CASSPQGRTEAFF.

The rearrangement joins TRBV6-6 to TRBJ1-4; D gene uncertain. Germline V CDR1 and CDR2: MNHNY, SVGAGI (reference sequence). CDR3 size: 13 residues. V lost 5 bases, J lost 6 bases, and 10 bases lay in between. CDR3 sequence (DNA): TGTGCCAGCAGTAACAGCTTGGATGAAAAACTGTTTTTT. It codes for CASSNSLDEKLFF.

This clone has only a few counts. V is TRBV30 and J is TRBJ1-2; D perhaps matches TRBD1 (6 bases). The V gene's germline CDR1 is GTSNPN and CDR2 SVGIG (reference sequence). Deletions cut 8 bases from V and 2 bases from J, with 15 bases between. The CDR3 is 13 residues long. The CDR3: CAARDMRNYGYTF. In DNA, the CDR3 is TGTGCCGCACGGGACATGAGAAACTATGGCTACACCTTC.

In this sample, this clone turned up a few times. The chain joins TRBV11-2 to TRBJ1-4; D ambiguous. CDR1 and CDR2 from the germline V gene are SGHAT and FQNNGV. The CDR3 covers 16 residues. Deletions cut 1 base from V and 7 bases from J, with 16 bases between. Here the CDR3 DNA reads TGTGCCAGCAGCTTAGGAAAACAGCCCCTCGGTGAAAAACTGTTTTTT. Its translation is CASSLGKQPLGEKLFF.

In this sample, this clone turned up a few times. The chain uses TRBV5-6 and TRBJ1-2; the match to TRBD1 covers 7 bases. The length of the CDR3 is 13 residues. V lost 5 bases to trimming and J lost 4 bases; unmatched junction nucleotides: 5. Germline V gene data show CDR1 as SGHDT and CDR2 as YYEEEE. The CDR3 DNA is TGTGCCAGCAGTCGGGACAGTGTCTATGGCTACACCTTC. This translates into CASSRDSVYGYTF.

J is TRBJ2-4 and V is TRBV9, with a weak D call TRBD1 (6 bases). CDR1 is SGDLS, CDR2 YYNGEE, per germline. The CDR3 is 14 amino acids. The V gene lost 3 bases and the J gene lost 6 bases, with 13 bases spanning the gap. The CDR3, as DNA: TGTGCCAGCAGCGAGTCAGGGGCCGGAAACATTCAGTACTTC. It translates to CASSESGAGNIQYF. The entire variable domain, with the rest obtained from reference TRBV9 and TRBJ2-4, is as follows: DSGVTQTPKHLITATGQRVTLRCSPRSGDLSVYWYQQSLDQGLQFLIQYYNGEERAKGNILERFSAQQFPDLHSELNLSSLELGDSALYFCASSESGAGNIQYFGAGTRLSVL.

The CDR3 nucleotides are TGTGCCAGCAGCCTCGACCGGCTGTTAAGGACTTCCTACGAGCAGTACTTC. This translates into CASSLDRLLRTSYEQYF. The gene calls are TRBV7-9 and TRBJ2-7; a weak D match, TRBD2 (5 bases). Per germline, CDR1 SEHNR and CDR2 FQNEAQ (reference sequence). The ends were cut back, 5 bases at V and 1 base at J, with 21 bases in the middle. This CDR3 has 17 residues.

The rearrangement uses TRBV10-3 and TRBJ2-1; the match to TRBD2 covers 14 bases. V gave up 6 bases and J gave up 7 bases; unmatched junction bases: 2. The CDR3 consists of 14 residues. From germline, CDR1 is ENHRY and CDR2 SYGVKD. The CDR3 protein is CAIRGLAGGNEQFF. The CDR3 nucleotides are TGTGCCATCAGAGGACTAGCGGGGGGAAATGAGCAGTTCTTC.